Only a few counts were recorded for the clone carrying this TCR beta chain. Its antigen is unknown. These data come from a study of T-cell memory formation after mild COVID-19. Study-wide results and caveats: Confirmation of SARS-CoV-2 specificity was lacking for second-wave clones peaking day 37.

The CDR3 runs 15 residues. CDR1 and CDR2 (germline): DFQATT, SNEGSKA (reference sequence). Trimming took 3 bases from V and 3 from J; bases not matched to a gene: 10. One entry per CDR3 protein results from TCRdb running MiXCR on the 5' RACE reads. The sample lists fewer than 650,000 distinct CDR3 sequences; 15% to 20% were seen once. The TCR comes from an adult woman who had mild COVID-19 (a few samples of this study predate the infection). Cell type and time point are not known. This sequence joins TRBV20-1 and TRBJ2-7, with 8 bases aligning to TRBD1. The material sequenced was PBMCs or a T cell subset sorted from them (not recorded which). CDR3 bases: TGCAGTGCTAGGGACCGGGACAGGTATTTCTACGAGCAGTACTTC. Protein product: CSARDRDRYFYEQYF.